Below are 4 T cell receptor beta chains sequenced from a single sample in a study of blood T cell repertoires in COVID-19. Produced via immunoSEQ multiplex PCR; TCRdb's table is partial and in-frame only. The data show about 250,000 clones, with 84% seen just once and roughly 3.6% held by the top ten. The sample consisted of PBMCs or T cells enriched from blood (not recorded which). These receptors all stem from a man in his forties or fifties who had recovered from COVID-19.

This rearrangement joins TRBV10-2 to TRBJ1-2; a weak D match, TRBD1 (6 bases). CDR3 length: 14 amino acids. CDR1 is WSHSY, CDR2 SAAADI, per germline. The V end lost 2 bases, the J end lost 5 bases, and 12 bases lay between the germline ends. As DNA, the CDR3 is TGCGCCAGCAGTGAGACAGGGTCGGGATATGGCTACACCTTC. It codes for CASSETGSGYGYTF.

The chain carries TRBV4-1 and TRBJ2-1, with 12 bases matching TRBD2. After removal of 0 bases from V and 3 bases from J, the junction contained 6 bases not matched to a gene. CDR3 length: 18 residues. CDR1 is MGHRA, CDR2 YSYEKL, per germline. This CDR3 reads CASSQEGLAGGFYNEQFF. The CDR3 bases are TGCGCCAGCAGCCAAGAGGGGCTAGCGGGGGGGTTCTACAATGAGCAGTTCTTC.

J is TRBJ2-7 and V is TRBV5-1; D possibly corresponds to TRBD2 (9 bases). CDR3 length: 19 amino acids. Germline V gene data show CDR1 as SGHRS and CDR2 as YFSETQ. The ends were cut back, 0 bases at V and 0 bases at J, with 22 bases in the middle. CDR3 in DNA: TGCGCCAGCAGCTTGGCGGGACAGGACCCTAGCGGGATCTCCTACGAGCAGTACTTC. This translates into CASSLAGQDPSGISYEQYF.

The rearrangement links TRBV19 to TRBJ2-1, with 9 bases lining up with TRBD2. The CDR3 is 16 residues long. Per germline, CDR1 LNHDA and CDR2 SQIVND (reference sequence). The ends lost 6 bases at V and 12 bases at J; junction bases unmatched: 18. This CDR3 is CASSSWAGTSSPRQFF. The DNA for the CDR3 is TGTGCCAGTAGCTCTTGGGCCGGGACTAGCTCCCCACGGCAGTTCTTC.